This T cell receptor beta chain is drawn from a study of early T cells in non-severe SARS-CoV-2 infection. From the 5' RACE reads, TCRdb called clonotypes with MiXCR, one entry per CDR3 protein. The repertoire has tens of thousands of distinct CDR3 sequences, about 6% of them found once; the top ten carry less than 25%. The CDR3 has 14 residues. In germline, CDR1 is SGHDN, CDR2 FVKESK. V was shortened by 4 bases and J by 2 bases, with 12 bases between the two germline ends. Study-wide results and limits: Matching results from VDJdb favored anti-spike CD8 responses, leaving private and CD4 specificities undetected.

In this sample, this clonotype turned up a few times. The antigen remains unidentified. The specimen was whole blood, collected at baseline. This TCR derives from an adult who was a healthcare worker with PCR-confirmed SARS-CoV-2 infection or an uninfected control (not recorded which). This rearrangement joins TRBV14 to TRBJ2-7; maybe TRBD1 (5 bases). The CDR3 bases are TGTGCCAGCAGCCGCCATCAGGGAACCTACGAGCAGTACTTC. Translation: CASSRHQGTYEQYF.